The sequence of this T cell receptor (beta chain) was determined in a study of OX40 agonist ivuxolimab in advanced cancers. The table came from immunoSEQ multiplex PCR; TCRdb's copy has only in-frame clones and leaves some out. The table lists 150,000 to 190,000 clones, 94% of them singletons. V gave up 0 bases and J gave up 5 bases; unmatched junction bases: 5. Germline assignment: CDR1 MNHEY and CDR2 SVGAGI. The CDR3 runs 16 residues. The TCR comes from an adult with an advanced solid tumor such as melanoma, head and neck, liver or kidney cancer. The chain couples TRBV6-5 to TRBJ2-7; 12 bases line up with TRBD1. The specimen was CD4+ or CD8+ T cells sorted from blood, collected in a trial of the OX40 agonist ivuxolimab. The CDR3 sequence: CASSYSTGTGGHEQYF. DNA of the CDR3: TGTGCCAGCAGTTACTCTACCGGGACAGGGGGCCACGAGCAGTACTTC.